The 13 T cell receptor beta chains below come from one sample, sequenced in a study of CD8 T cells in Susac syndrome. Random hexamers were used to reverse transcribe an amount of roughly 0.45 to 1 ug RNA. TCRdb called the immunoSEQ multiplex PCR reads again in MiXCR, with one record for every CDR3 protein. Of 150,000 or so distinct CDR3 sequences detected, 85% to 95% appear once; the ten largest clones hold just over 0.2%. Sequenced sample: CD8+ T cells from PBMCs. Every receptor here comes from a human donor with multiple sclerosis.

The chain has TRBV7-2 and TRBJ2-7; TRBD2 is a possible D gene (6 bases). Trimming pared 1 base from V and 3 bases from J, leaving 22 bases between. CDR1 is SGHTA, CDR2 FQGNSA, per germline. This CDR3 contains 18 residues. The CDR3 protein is CASSLEGRWAGANYEQYF. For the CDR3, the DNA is TGTGCCAGCAGCTTAGAAGGGAGGTGGGCGGGCGCAAACTACGAGCAGTACTTC.

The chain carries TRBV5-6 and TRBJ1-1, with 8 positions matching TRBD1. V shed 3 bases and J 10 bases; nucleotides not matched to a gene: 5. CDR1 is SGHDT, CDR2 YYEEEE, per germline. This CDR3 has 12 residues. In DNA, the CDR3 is TGTGCCAGCAGCTCCGGGACAGGCCCAGCTTTCTTT. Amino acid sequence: CASSSGTGPAFF. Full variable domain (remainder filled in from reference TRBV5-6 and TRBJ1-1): DAGVTQSPTHLIKTRGQQVTLRCSPKSGHDTVSWYQQALGQGPQFIFQYYEEEERQRGNFPDRFSGHQFPNYSSELNVNALLLGDSALYLCASSSGTGPAFFGQGTRLTVV.

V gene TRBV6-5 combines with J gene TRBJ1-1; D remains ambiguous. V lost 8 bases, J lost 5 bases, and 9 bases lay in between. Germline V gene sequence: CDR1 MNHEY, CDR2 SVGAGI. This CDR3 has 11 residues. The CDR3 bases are TGTGCCAGCGTTATAGGTACTGAAGCTTTCTTT. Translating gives CASVIGTEAFF.

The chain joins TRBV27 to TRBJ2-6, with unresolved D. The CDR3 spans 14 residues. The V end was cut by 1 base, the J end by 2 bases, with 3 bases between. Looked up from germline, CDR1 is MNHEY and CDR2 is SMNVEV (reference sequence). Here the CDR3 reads CASSLYPGANVLTF. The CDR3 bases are TGTGCCAGCAGTTTATACCCTGGGGCCAACGTCCTGACTTTC.

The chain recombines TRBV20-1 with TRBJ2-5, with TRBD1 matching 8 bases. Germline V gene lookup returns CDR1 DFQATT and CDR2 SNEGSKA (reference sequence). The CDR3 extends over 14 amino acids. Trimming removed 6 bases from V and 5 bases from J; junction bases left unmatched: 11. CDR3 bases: TGCAGTGCCGTCCCAGGGGGCGGTGGTGAGACCCAGTACTTC. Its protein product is CSAVPGGGGETQYF.

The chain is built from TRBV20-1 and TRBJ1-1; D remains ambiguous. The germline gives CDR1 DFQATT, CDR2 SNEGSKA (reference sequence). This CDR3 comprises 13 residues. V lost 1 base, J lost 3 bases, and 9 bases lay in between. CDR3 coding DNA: TGCAGTGCTAGAGGTCCTCGGGACACTGAAGCTTTCTTT. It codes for CSARGPRDTEAFF.

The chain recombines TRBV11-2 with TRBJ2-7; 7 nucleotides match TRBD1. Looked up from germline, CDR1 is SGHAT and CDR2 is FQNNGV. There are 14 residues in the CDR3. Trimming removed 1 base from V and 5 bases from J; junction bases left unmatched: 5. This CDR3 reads CASSLVHRGNEQYF. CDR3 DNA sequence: TGTGCCAGCAGCTTAGTGCACAGGGGAAACGAGCAGTACTTC.

CDR3 sequence reads: CARWGDTGELFF. As DNA, the CDR3 is TGTGCCAGATGGGGGGACACCGGGGAGCTGTTTTTT. The rearrangement links TRBV2 to TRBJ2-2, with TRBD2 as a possible D gene (6 bases). The V gene's germline CDR1 is SNHLY and CDR2 FYNNEI. V was trimmed by 9 bases and J by 3 bases, leaving 8 bases between them. This CDR3 has 12 residues.

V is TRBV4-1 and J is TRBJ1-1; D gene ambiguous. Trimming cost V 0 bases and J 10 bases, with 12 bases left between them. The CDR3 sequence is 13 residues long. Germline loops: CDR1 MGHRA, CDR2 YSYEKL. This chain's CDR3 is CASSQDKGSRAFF. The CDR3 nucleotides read TGCGCCAGCAGCCAAGATAAGGGTTCGAGAGCTTTCTTT.

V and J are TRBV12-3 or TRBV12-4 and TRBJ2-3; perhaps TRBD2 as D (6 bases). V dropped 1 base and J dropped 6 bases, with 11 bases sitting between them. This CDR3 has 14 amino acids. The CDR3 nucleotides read TGTGCCAGCAGTTTAGGAGTCCTAGCGGATACGCAGTATTTT. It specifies CASSLGVLADTQYF.

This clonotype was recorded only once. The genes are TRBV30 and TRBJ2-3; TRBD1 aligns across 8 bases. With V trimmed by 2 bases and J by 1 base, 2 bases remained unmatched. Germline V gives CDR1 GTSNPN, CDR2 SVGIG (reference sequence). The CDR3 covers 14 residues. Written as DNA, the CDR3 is TGTGCCTGGAGTCAGGGGGCTCGCACAGATACGCAGTATTTT. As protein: CAWSQGARTDTQYF.

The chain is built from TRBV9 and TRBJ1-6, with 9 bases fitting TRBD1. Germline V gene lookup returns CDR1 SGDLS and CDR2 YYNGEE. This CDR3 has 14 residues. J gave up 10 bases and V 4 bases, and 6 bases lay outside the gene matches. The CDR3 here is CASSPGQGGSPLHF. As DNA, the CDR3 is TGTGCCAGCAGCCCGGGACAGGGAGGCTCACCCCTCCACTTT.

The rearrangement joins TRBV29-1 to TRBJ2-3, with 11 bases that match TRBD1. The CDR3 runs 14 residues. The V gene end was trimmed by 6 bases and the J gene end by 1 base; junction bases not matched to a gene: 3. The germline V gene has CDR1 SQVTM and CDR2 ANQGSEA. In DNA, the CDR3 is TGCAGCGTAGAGGACAGGGGGCGCACAGATACGCAGTATTTT. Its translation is CSVEDRGRTDTQYF.